These 26 T cell receptor beta chains share one sample of origin, sequenced in a study of shared clonotypes between healthy human individuals. This table comes from immunoSEQ multiplex PCR, and its TCRdb copy is limited to in-frame clones, with some not included. This sample has a few million clones, with approximately 95% found just once. Specimen: naive CD4+ T cells from PBMCs. Subset described: CD45RA+ positively selected. All receptors come from a man aged 18-30 years in good health. Some clones in this sample may be carry-over from other donors' samples.

The gene calls are TRBV7-9 and TRBJ2-4, with D perhaps matching TRBD1 (5 bases). V was shortened by 5 bases and J by 8 bases, with 22 bases between the two germline ends. The germline V gene encodes CDR1 SEHNR and CDR2 FQNEAQ (reference sequence). The CDR3 loop spans 16 amino acids. CDR3 region: CASSTSTGALGHIQYF. DNA of the CDR3: TGTGCCAGCAGCACGTCCACAGGAGCGTTGGGGCACATTCAGTACTTC.

J is TRBJ2-1 and V is TRBV29-1; maybe TRBD1 (5 bases). Trimming took off 1 base at V and 3 bases at J, with 13 bases between the two ends. The germline V gene encodes CDR1 SQVTM and CDR2 ANQGSEA. The CDR3 loop spans 15 amino acids. In nucleotides, the CDR3 is TGCAGCGTTGAAGGGGCGGCCAGGGACTACAATGAGCAGTTCTTC. The encoded protein is CSVEGAARDYNEQFF.

The chain uses TRBV28 and TRBJ1-1, with TRBD1 matching 9 bases. Germline V CDR1 and CDR2: MDHEN, SYDVKM. V was pared by 5 bases and J by 1 base, with 8 bases of the junction left unmatched. This CDR3 contains 16 residues. The CDR3 is CASSPPPGQGNTEAFF. DNA of the CDR3: TGTGCCAGCAGTCCCCCTCCGGGACAGGGGAACACTGAAGCTTTCTTT.

With respect to this clone: Different DNA sequences within this sample yield the same CDR3. V usage is TRBV7-9 and J usage is TRBJ1-4, with 7 bases matching TRBD1. This CDR3 comprises 15 residues. Trimming at V came to 4 bases and at J to 4 bases, leaving 6 bases not matched to a gene. CDR1 is SEHNR and CDR2 is FQNEAQ in the germline V gene (reference sequence). The CDR3 loop is CASSSPTGSNEKLFF. DNA of the CDR3: TGTGCCAGCAGCTCCCCGACAGGGAGTAATGAAAAACTGTTTTTT. Based on the CDR3 plus reference TRBV7-9 and TRBJ1-4, the full variable domain is DTGVSQNPRHKITKRGQNVTFRCDPISEHNRLYWYRQTLGQGPEFLTYFQNEAQLEKSRLLSDRFSAERPKGSFSTLEIQRTEQGDSAMYLCASSSPTGSNEKLFFGSGTQLSVL.

This chain uses TRBV7-6 with TRBJ1-4; D is unresolved. From germline, CDR1 is SGHVS and CDR2 FNYEAQ. CDR3 length: 15 amino acids. V lost 2 bases and J lost 8, with 15 bases in between. This CDR3 is CASSLQPRRGEKLFF. The CDR3 DNA sequence: TGTGCCAGCAGCTTACAGCCCAGGAGAGGGGAAAAACTGTTTTTT.

The V and J genes are TRBV5-1 and TRBJ2-5; 7 bases match TRBD2. Looked up from germline, CDR1 is SGHRS and CDR2 is YFSETQ. J was trimmed by 4 bases and V by 4 bases; bases with no gene match: 7. There are 14 residues in the CDR3. CDR3 DNA: TGCGCCAGCAGCCCAGGGAGGGCCCCAGAGACCCAGTACTTC. This translates into CASSPGRAPETQYF. The full variable domain, its missing parts supplied by reference TRBV5-1 and TRBJ2-5, is KAGVTQTPRYLIKTRGQQVTLSCSPISGHRSVSWYQQTPGQGLQFLFEYFSETQRNKGNFPGRFSGRQFSNSRSEMNVSTLELGDSALYLCASSPGRAPETQYFGPGTRLLVL.

The chain has TRBV2 and TRBJ2-7; no clear D gene. V was trimmed by 1 base and J by 3 bases, leaving 13 bases between them. The CDR3 length is 15 residues. CDR1 is SNHLY, CDR2 FYNNEI, per germline. For the CDR3, the DNA is TGTGCCAGCAGTGAAGGACGTAATTCTTTCTACGAGCAGTACTTC. It encodes CASSEGRNSFYEQYF.

This clone was detected only a few times. The chain is built from TRBV20-1 and TRBJ1-1; the D gene is possibly TRBD1 (6 bases). The CDR3 extends over 10 amino acids. Trimming pared 3 bases from V and 10 bases from J, leaving 9 bases between. Germline assignment: CDR1 DFQATT and CDR2 SNEGSKA (reference sequence). The CDR3 sequence: CSASSDRAFF. In DNA, the CDR3 is TGCAGTGCTAGTTCGGACAGAGCTTTCTTT.

This sequence joins TRBV27 and TRBJ2-2; D is possibly TRBD1 or TRBD2 (5 bases each). V lost 4 bases and J 6 bases, leaving 21 bases between the germline ends. CDR1 and CDR2 (germline): MNHEY, SMNVEV (reference sequence). CDR3 size: 17 residues. The CDR3 DNA follows: TGTGCCAGCAGTTCTATAACGGGGCCTAATACCCCCGGGGAGCTGTTTTTT. Translating it yields CASSSITGPNTPGELFF.

Comment on this clone: At one of its ends the junction is not consistent with the germline gene, which may arise from a read error. The sample carries other DNA sequences with the same CDR3. CDR3 coding DNA: TGCAGCGTGGAAGACAGGGGAGGTGAAAAACTGTTTTTT. Encoded protein: CSVEDRGGEKLFF. The chain carries TRBV29-1 and TRBJ1-4; 8 bases match TRBD1. Germline lookup yields CDR1 SQVTM and CDR2 ANQGSEA. This CDR3 contains 13 residues.

The V gene is TRBV5-4, the J gene TRBJ1-1, with unresolved D. The germline V gene has CDR1 SGHNT and CDR2 YYREEE (reference sequence). V was clipped by 2 bases and J by 1 base, with 15 bases between them. This CDR3 has 16 amino acids. The CDR3 coding sequence is TGTGCCAGCAGCTTCGCCCCTCGGCCGCAGAACACTGAAGCTTTCTTT. It encodes CASSFAPRPQNTEAFF.

This sequence joins TRBV5-8 and TRBJ2-3; D possibly corresponds to TRBD2 (6 bases). V was clipped by 8 bases and J by 0 bases, with 16 bases between them. The CDR3 consists of 15 residues. Per germline, CDR1 SGHTS and CDR2 YDEGEE. This chain's CDR3 is CARGLADSSTDTQYF. CDR3 bases: TGTGCCAGGGGATTAGCGGATTCTAGCACAGATACGCAGTATTTT.

The chain combines TRBV6-4 with TRBJ2-5, with a weak D call TRBD2 (6 bases). The CDR3 spans 15 residues. Trimming cost V 2 bases and J 6 bases, with 16 bases left between them. CDR1 is MRHNA, CDR2 SNTAGT, per germline. CDR3 DNA: TGTGCCAGCAGTGACGGTTCTGGGAGGAGGAAGACCCAGTACTTC. Its translation: CASSDGSGRRKTQYF.

The chain carries TRBV5-1 and TRBJ2-2, with TRBD2 identical over 8 bases. This CDR3 is built from 17 residues. CDR1 SGHRS and CDR2 YFSETQ come from the germline V gene. Losses at the gene ends were 0 bases for V and 1 base for J; bases not matched to a gene: 5. The CDR3 DNA sequence: TGCGCCAGCAGCTTGGAGCCAGCGGGAGTGAACACCGGGGAGCTGTTTTTT. Translated: CASSLEPAGVNTGELFF. The variable domain in full, with the rest retrieved from reference TRBV5-1 and TRBJ2-2, is KAGVTQTPRYLIKTRGQQVTLSCSPISGHRSVSWYQQTPGQGLQFLFEYFSETQRNKGNFPGRFSGRQFSNSRSEMNVSTLELGDSALYLCASSLEPAGVNTGELFFGEGSRLTVL.

The chain links TRBV5-1 to TRBJ2-3; D ambiguous. Germline V gene sequence: CDR1 SGHRS, CDR2 YFSETQ. The CDR3 consists of 17 residues. V was shortened by 1 base and J by 0 bases, with 15 bases between the two germline ends. CDR3 region: CASSLNPTPTSTDTQYF. CDR3 in DNA: TGCGCCAGCAGCTTGAATCCGACACCTACTAGCACAGATACGCAGTATTTT.

The chain joins TRBV5-6 to TRBJ2-7; 10 bases are shared with TRBD1. V lost 0 bases, J lost 5 bases, and 5 bases stayed unmatched. Germline lookup yields CDR1 SGHDT and CDR2 YYEEEE. This CDR3 is built from 15 residues. The CDR3 sequence: CASSLAVDRGNEQYF. CDR3 DNA sequence: TGTGCCAGCAGCTTGGCCGTGGACAGGGGGAACGAGCAGTACTTC.

The V and J genes are TRBV29-1 and TRBJ1-1; 12 bases are a match to TRBD1. The junction had 5 bases not matched to a gene; V was cut back by 4 bases and J by 2 bases. The CDR3 consists of 15 residues. Per the germline V gene, CDR1 is SQVTM and CDR2 is ANQGSEA. This chain's CDR3 is CSVGDRGLGNTEAFF. The CDR3 bases are TGCAGCGTTGGGGACAGGGGGCTAGGAAACACTGAAGCTTTCTTT.

The chain joins TRBV7-3 to TRBJ1-1, with 9 nucleotides matching TRBD1. V lost 4 bases, J lost 4 bases, and 7 bases stayed unmatched. Per the germline V gene, CDR1 is SGHTA and CDR2 is FQGTGA. This CDR3 has 15 amino acids. Written as DNA, the CDR3 is TGTGCCAGCAGCTCAGGACAGGGGCTGGGCACTGAAGCTTTCTTT. It encodes CASSSGQGLGTEAFF. Filled out from reference TRBV7-3 and TRBJ1-1, the complete variable domain reads GAGVSQTPSNKVTEKGKYVELRCDPISGHTALYWYRQSLGQGPEFLIYFQGTGAADDSGLPNDRFFAVRPEGSVSTLKIQRTERGDSAVYLCASSSGQGLGTEAFFGQGTRLTVV.

J is TRBJ1-2 and V is TRBV7-2; no firm D call. V lost 2 bases and J 7 bases, leaving 14 bases between the germline ends. The CDR3 contains 14 residues. Germline V CDR1 and CDR2: SGHTA, FQGNSA. The CDR3 DNA reads as TGTGCCAGCAGCTTACGGGAGGGAACGGTTGGCTACACCTTC. This codes for CASSLREGTVGYTF.

The chain couples TRBV7-9 to TRBJ1-6, with 7 positions matching TRBD1. J was trimmed by 11 bases and V by 1 base; bases with no gene match: 11. Per the germline V gene, CDR1 is SEHNR and CDR2 is FQNEAQ (reference sequence). The CDR3 sequence is 16 residues long. CDR3 sequence (DNA): TGTGCCAGCAGCTTAGGGGACAGTGGGGTTGGTCCACCCCTCCACTTT. As protein: CASSLGDSGVGPPLHF.

To note about this clone: The sample carries other DNA sequences with the same CDR3. The J gene is TRBJ2-3, the V gene TRBV11-3; D unclear. V was trimmed by 0 bases and J by 0 bases, leaving 7 bases between them. The CDR3 is 15 amino acids. CDR1 SGHNT and CDR2 YENEEA come from the germline V gene. In nucleotides, the CDR3 is TGTGCCAGCAGCTTAGATGGGCAGAGCACAGATACGCAGTATTTT. Translating it yields CASSLDGQSTDTQYF. Based on the CDR3 plus reference TRBV11-3 and TRBJ2-3, the full variable domain is EAGVVQSPRYKIIEKKQPVAFWCNPISGHNTLYWYLQNLGQGPELLIRYENEEAVDDSQLPKDRFSAERLKGVDSTLKIQPAELGDSAVYLCASSLDGQSTDTQYFGPGTRLTVL.

The chain combines TRBV29-1 with TRBJ1-1, with D possibly TRBD1 on 5 matching bases. Trimming shortened V by 0 bases and J by 2 bases, and 19 bases separated the two germline ends. Germline CDR1 SQVTM, CDR2 ANQGSEA. The length of the CDR3 is 17 residues. CDR3 protein: CSVEDGPVLGGNTEAFF. CDR3 bases: TGCAGCGTTGAAGATGGACCCGTACTTGGGGGTAACACTGAAGCTTTCTTT. The full variable domain, rest sourced from reference TRBV29-1 and TRBJ1-1, is SAVISQKPSRDICQRGTSLTIQCQVDSQVTMMFWYRQQPGQSLTLIATANQGSEATYESGFVIDKFPISRPNLTFSTLTVSNMSPEDSSIYLCSVEDGPVLGGNTEAFFGQGTRLTVV.

This chain connects TRBV5-4 to TRBJ1-2; TRBD1 aligns across 8 bases. V shed 3 bases, J shed 4 bases, and the junction held 5 bases outside the gene matches. CDR3 length equals 14 residues. Germline CDR1 reads SGHNT; CDR2 reads YYREEE (reference sequence). CDR3 sequence reads: CASSWDRLPYGYTF. The CDR3 DNA follows: TGTGCCAGCAGCTGGGACAGGCTCCCCTATGGCTACACCTTC.

The chain combines TRBV29-1 with TRBJ1-2, with 7 bases that match TRBD1. The CDR3 has 12 amino acids. V was clipped by 4 bases and J by 5 bases; unmatched bases: 4. Germline values: CDR1 SQVTM, CDR2 ANQGSEA. The CDR3 coding sequence is TGCAGCGTTGTGGACAGGTCTTATGGCTACACCTTC. Its protein product is CSVVDRSYGYTF.

V is TRBV11-2 and J is TRBJ2-2; D is unclear. V was cut by 1 base and J by 4 bases, with 7 bases left in between. Germline V lookup: CDR1 SGHAT, CDR2 FQNNGV. The CDR3 has 14 amino acids. This chain's CDR3 is CASSLGLLTGELFF. In DNA, the CDR3 is TGTGCCAGCAGCTTAGGTCTTCTCACCGGGGAGCTGTTTTTT.

This chain links TRBV6-1 with TRBJ2-1; D may be TRBD1 (6 bases). The CDR3 runs to 13 residues. Germline loops: CDR1 MNHNS, CDR2 SASEGT. The ends were cut back, 4 bases at V and 9 bases at J, with 13 bases in the middle. DNA of the CDR3: TGTGCCAGCAGTGGACAGGACGTTGGTGAGCAGTTCTTC. The encoded protein is CASSGQDVGEQFF.